This T cell receptor beta chain was recorded in a study of blood T cells in healthy people across ages. Study results and caveats: Naive T cell percentage showed a strong correlation with TCR beta diversity.

Alongside a J-beta primer mix, a sample-barcoded 5' primer served in a second PCR lasting about 7 to 12 cycles. Every cDNA was tagged by a template-switch adaptor with 12 random nucleotides. TCRdb re-called the 5' RACE reads with MiXCR, one entry per CDR3 protein. The sample lists about 780,000 distinct CDR3 sequences, around a quarter seen once, with over 2.5% in the top ten. This clonotype was detected only a few times. Its antigen is unidentified. V lost 3 bases and J 8 bases, leaving 10 bases between the germline ends. This CDR3 region has 12 residues. Germline V gene data show CDR1 as SQVTM and CDR2 as ANQGSEA. These data are also associated with another study on T cells of mothers and their children. Per that paper: Normalized overlap was always slightly, never significantly, higher in related than unrelated mother-child pairs.

V gene TRBV29-1 combines with J gene TRBJ1-4; D gene uncertain. The sample was blood. The sequence came from a boy aged 5-17 years in good health. The CDR3 region is CSVEATGEKLFF. In DNA form, the CDR3 reads TGCAGCGTTGAGGCTACCGGGGAAAAACTGTTTTTT.